The rows below give T cell receptor beta chains drawn from one sample of a study of lymphopenia after photon versus proton radiotherapy. Sequencing was performed with immunoSEQ multiplex PCR; in TCRdb, only in-frame clones are kept and a portion is missing. The sample records 20,000 to 25,000 clones, 92% being singletons. The sequencing here drew on peripheral blood, taken from a patient treated with proton-based radiotherapy. These receptors all come from a woman in her 70s with pancreatic cancer. Some clones in this sample may be carry-over from other donors' samples. CDR3s include the opening cysteine and the closing phenylalanine or tryptophan. Each record gives: V gene, D gene, clone size, J gene, CDR3 protein, CDR3 DNA. A D gene is named only where the DNA matches it firmly. Not all rows give a size; the values are once, few, many and, for expanded clones, a class.

TRBV10-3	TRBD1	-	TRBJ2-1	CAISDPGQAHGEQFF	TGTGCCATCAGTGACCCGGGACAGGCCCACGGTGAGCAGTTCTTC
TRBV7-9	TRBD2	-	TRBJ2-3	CASSFLAGELDTQYF	TGTGCCAGCAGCTTCCTAGCGGGAGAATTAGATACGCAGTATTTT
TRBV18	TRBD1	-	TRBJ1-5	CASSRTGDQPQHF	TGTGCCAGCTCTCGGACAGGGGATCAGCCCCAGCATTTT
TRBV5-1	TRBD1	-	TRBJ2-7	CASSLRGGIHEQYF	TGCGCCAGCAGCTTGCGAGGGGGCATTCACGAGCAGTACTTC
TRBV4-2	-	-	TRBJ2-7	CASSQDQAGNGGEQYF	TGTGCCAGCAGCCAAGATCAAGCAGGCAATGGGGGCGAGCAGTACTTC
TRBV5-1	-	-	TRBJ1-5	CASSLDGVQPQHF	TGCGCCAGCAGCTTGGATGGGGTCCAGCCCCAGCATTTT
TRBV19	TRBD1	-	TRBJ2-3	CASESGQGTDAQYF	TGTGCCAGTGAGTCGGGACAGGGCACAGATGCGCAGTATTTT
TRBV30	-	-	TRBJ2-7	CAWSNRQVWSYEQYF	TGTGCCTGGAGTAACAGACAGGTCTGGTCCTACGAGCAGTACTTC
TRBV14	-	-	TRBJ1-1	CASSQDLSRGTEAFF	TGTGCCAGCAGCCAAGATCTCTCCCGGGGCACTGAAGCTTTCTTT
TRBV29-1	-	-	TRBJ1-2	CSVEDPPGSNGYTF	TGCAGCGTTGAAGATCCACCAGGATCAAATGGCTACACCTTC
TRBV7-9	TRBD2	-	TRBJ2-2	CASSYLAGNTGELFF	TGTGCCAGCAGCTATCTAGCGGGGAACACCGGGGAGCTGTTTTTT
TRBV6-6	TRBD1	-	TRBJ2-7	CASSYDRGSGYEQYF	TGTGCCAGCAGTTACGACAGGGGGTCTGGGTACGAGCAGTACTTC
TRBV11-2	TRBD2	-	TRBJ2-5	CASSLGLAGEETQYF	TGTGCCAGCAGCCTCGGACTAGCGGGAGAGGAGACCCAGTACTTC
TRBV19	-	-	TRBJ1-5	CASKGNQPQHF	TGTGCCAGTAAGGGCAATCAGCCCCAGCATTTT
TRBV7-2	TRBD1	-	TRBJ1-1	CASSAGTGATEAFF	TGTGCCAGCAGCGCGGGGACAGGGGCCACTGAAGCTTTCTTT
TRBV9	-	-	TRBJ2-6	CASSSPGSSGANVLTF	TGTGCCAGCAGCTCCCCCGGTAGCTCTGGGGCCAACGTCCTGACTTTC
TRBV6-5	TRBD1	-	TRBJ1-1	CASSSGTVNTEAFF	TGTGCCAGCAGTTCGGGGACAGTGAACACTGAAGCTTTCTTT
TRBV2	-	-	TRBJ2-3	CASTRGTSTDTQYF	TGTGCCAGCACGAGGGGGACTAGCACAGATACGCAGTATTTT
TRBV5-5	-	-	TRBJ1-6	CASSLDWSSYNSPLHF	TGTGCCAGCAGCTTGGACTGGAGCTCCTATAATTCACCCCTCCACTTT
TRBV2	-	-	TRBJ2-2	CASSEVQGGGFSGELFF	TGTGCCAGCAGTGAAGTGCAGGGGGGAGGGTTCTCCGGGGAGCTGTTTTTT
TRBV11-3	-	once	TRBJ2-7	CASSLDGHYEQYF	TGTGCCAGCAGCTTAGATGGGCACTACGAGCAGTACTTC